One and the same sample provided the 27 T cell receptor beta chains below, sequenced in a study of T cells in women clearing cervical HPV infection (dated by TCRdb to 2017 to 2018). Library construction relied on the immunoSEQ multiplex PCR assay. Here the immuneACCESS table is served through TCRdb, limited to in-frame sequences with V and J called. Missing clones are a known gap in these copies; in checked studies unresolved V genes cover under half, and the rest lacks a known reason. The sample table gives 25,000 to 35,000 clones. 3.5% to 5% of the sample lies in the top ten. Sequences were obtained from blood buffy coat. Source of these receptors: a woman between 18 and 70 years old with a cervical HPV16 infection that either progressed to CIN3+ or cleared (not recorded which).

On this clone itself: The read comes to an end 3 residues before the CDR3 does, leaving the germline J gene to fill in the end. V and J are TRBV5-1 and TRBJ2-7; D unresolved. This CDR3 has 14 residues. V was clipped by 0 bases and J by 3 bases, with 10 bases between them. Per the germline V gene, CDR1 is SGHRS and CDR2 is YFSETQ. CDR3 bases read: TGCGCCAGCAGCTTGGCCCCTACGAACTACGAG. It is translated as CASSLAPTNYE. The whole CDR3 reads CASSLAPTNYEQYF.

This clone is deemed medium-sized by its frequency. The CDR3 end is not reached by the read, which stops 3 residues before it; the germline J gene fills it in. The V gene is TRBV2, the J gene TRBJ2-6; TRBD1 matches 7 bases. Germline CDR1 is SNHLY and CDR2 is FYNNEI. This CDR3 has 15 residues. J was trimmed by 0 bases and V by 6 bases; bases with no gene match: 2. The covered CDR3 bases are TGTGCCAGCAGAGCAGGGGGCTCTGGGGCCAACGTC. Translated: CASRAGGSGANV. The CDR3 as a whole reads CASRAGGSGANVLTF.

CDR3 amino acids: CAIPQGSSYNEQFF. The sequenced CDR3 bases are TGTGCCATCCCGCAGGGGAGCTCCTACAATGAG. The V and J genes are TRBV2 and TRBJ2-1; tentatively, D is TRBD1 (6 bases). The read ends 3 residues before the CDR3 terminus; that terminus is restored from the germline J gene. Trimming shortened V by 10 bases and J by 0 bases, and 13 bases separated the two germline ends. CDR3 size: 14 residues. CDR1 and CDR2 from the germline V gene are SNHLY and FYNNEI.

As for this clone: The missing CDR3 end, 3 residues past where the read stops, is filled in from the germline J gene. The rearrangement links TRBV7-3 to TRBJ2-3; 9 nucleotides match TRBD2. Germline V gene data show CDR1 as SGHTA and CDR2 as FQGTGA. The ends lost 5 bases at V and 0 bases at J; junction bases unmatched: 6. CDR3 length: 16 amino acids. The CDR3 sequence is CASSESGGRSTDTQYF. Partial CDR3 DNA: TGTGCCAGCAGCGAAAGCGGGGGGAGAAGCACAGATACG.

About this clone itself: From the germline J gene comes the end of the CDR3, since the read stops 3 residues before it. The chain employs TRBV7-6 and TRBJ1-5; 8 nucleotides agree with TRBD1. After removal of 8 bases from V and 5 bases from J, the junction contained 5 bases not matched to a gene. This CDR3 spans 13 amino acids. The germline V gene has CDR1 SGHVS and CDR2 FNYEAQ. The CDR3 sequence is CASAKTGDQPQHF. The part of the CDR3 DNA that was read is TGTGCCAGCGCTAAGACAGGGGATCAGCCC.

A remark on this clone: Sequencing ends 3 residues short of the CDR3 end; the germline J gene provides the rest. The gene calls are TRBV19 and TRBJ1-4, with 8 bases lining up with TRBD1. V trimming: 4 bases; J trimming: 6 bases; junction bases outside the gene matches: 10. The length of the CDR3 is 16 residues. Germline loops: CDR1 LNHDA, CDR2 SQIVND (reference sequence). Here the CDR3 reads CASSRSQGAEDEKLFF. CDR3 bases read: TGTGCCAGTAGTAGGTCCCAGGGGGCGGAAGATGAAAAA. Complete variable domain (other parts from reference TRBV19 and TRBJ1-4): DGGITQSPKYLFRKEGQNVTLSCEQNLNHDAMYWYRQDPGQGLRLIYYSQIVNDFQKGDIAEGYSVSREKKESFPLTVTSAQKNPTAFYLCASSRSQGAEDEKLFFGSGTQLSVL.

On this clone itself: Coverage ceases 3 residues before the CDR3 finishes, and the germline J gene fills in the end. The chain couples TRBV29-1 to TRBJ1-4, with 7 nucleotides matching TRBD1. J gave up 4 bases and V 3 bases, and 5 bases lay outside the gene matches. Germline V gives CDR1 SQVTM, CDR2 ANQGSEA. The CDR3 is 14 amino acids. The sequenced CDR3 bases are TGCAGCGTTGAGGGGACAGCTCATAATGAAAAA. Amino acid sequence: CSVEGTAHNEK. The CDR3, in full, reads CSVEGTAHNEKLFF.

The covered CDR3 bases are TGCAGCGTTGCCCTAGACAATGAG. It translates to CSVALDNE. The entire CDR3 protein reads CSVALDNEQFF. V is TRBV29-1 and J is TRBJ2-1; unclear D gene. The sequenced fragment ends 3 residues before the CDR3 boundary, so the rest is inferred from the germline J gene. This CDR3 comprises 11 residues. Between the trimmed V and J ends, which lost 4 bases and 5 bases, there was a span of 6 bases. In germline, CDR1 is SQVTM, CDR2 ANQGSEA.

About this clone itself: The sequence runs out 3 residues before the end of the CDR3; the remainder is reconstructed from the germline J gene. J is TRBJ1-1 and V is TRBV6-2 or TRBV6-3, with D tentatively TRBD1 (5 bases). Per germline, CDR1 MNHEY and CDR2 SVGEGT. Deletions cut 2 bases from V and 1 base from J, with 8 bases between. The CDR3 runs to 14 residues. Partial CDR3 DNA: TGTGCCAGCAGTTACGCCCAGGGGAACACTGAA. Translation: CASSYAQGNTE. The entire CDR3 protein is CASSYAQGNTEAFF.

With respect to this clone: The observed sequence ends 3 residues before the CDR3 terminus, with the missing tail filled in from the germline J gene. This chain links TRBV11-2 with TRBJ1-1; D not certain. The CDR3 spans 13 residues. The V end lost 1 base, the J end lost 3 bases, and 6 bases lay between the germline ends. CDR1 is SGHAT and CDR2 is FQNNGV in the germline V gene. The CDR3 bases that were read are TGTGCCAGCAGCTTAGTATCTTACACTGAA. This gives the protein CASSLVSYTE. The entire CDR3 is CASSLVSYTEAFF.

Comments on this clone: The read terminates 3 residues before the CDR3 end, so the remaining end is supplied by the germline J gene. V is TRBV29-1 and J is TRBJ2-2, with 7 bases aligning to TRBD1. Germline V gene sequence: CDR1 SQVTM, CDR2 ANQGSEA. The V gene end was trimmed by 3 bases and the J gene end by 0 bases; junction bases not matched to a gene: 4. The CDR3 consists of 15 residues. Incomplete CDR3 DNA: TGCAGCGTTGACCTGACAGGGTCGAACACCGGGGAG. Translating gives CSVDLTGSNTGE. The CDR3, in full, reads CSVDLTGSNTGELFF.

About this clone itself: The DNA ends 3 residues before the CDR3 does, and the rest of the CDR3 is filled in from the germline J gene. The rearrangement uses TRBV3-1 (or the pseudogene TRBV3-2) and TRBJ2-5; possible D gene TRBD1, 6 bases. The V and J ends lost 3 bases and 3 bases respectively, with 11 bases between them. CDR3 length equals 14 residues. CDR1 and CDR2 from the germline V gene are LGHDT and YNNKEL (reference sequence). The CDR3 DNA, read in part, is TGTGCCAGCAGCCACATTAACAGGGAAGAGACC. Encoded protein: CASSHINREET. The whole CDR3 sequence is CASSHINREETQYF.

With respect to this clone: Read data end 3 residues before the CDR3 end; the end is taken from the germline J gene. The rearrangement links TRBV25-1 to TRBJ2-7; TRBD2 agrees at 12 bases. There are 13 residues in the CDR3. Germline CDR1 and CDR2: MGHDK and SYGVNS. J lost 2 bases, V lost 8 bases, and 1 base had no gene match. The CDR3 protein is CASGLAGTYEQYF. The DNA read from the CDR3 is TGTGCCAGCGGACTAGCGGGAACCTACGAG.

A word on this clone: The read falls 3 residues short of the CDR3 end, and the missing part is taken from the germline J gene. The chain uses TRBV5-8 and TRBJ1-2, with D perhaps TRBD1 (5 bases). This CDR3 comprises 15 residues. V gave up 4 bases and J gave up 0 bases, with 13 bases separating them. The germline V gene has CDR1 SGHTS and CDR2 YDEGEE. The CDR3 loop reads CASSQKGAANYGYTF. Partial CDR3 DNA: TGTGCCAGCAGCCAAAAAGGGGCAGCTAACTATGGC. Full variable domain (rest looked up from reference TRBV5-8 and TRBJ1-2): EAGVTQSPTHLIKTRGQQATLRCSPISGHTSVYWYQQALGLGLQFLLWYDEGEERNRGNFPPRFSGRQFPNYSSELNVNALELEDSALYLCASSQKGAANYGYTFGSGTRLTVV.

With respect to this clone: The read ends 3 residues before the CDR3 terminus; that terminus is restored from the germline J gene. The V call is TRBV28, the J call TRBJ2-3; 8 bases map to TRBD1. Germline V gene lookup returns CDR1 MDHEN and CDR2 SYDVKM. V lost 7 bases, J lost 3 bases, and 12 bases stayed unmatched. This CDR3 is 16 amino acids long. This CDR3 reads CASTPGGGGSTDTQYF. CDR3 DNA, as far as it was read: TGTGCCAGCACCCCAGGGGGCGGAGGTAGTACAGATACG.

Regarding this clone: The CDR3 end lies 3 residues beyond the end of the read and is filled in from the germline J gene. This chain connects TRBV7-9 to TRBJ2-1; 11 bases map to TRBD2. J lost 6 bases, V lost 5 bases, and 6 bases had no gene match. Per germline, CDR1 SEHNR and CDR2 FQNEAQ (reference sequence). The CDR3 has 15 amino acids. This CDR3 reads CASSLGLAALNEQFF. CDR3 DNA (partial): TGTGCCAGCAGCCTGGGACTAGCGGCTCTCAATGAG.

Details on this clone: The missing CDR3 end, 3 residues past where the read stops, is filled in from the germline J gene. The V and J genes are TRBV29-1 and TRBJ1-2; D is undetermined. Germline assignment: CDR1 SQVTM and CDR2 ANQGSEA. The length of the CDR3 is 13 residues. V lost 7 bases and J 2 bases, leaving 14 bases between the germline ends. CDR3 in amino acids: CSDASRENYGYTF. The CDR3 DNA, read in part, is TGCAGCGATGCCTCGCGAGAAAACTATGGC.

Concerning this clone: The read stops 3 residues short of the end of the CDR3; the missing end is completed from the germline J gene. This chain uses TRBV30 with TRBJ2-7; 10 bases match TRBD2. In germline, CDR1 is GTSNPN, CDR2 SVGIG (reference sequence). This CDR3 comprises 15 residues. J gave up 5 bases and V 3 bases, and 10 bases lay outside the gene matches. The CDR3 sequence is CAWRIKTSGTNEQYF. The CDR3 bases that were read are TGTGCCTGGAGGATTAAAACTAGCGGGACCAACGAG.

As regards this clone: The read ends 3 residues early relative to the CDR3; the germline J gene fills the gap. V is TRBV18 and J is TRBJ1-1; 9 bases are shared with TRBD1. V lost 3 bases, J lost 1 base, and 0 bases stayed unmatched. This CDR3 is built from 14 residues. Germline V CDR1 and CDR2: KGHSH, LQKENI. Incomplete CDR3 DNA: TGTGCCAGCTCACCGGGACAGGGGAACACTGAA. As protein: CASSPGQGNTE. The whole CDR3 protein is CASSPGQGNTEAFF. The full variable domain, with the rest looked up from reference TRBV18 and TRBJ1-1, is NAGVMQNPRHLVRRRGQEARLRCSPMKGHSHVYWYRQLPEEGLKFMVYLQKENIIDESGMPKERFSAEFPKEGPSILRIQQVVRGDSAAYFCASSPGQGNTEAFFGQGTRLTVV.

The CDR3 protein is CASSGRADSPLHF. CDR3 DNA, as far as it was read: TGTGCCAGCAGCGGGCGGGCCGACTCACCC. This chain links TRBV6-2 or TRBV6-3 with TRBJ1-6; D not certain. The read ends 3 residues shy of where the CDR3 ends; the end is completed using the germline J gene. Germline values: CDR1 MNHEY, CDR2 SVGEGT. V was trimmed by 6 bases and J by 10 bases, leaving 13 bases between them. This CDR3 contains 13 residues.

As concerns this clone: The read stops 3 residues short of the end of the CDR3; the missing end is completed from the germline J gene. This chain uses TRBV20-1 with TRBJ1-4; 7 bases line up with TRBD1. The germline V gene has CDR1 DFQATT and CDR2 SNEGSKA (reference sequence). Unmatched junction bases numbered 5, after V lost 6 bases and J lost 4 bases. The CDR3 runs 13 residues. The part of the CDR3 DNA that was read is TGCAGTGCCGGAGGGGACAGTAATGAAAAA. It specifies CSAGGDSNEK. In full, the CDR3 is CSAGGDSNEKLFF.

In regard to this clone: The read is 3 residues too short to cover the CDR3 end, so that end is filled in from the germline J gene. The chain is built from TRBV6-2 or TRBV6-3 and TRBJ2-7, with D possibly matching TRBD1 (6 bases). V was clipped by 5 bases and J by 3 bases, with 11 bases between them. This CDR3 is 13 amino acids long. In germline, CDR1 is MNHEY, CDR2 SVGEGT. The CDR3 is CASSGDIRYEQYF. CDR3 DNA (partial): TGTGCCAGCAGTGGGGACATTCGCTACGAG.

This CDR3 reads CASSRDRFYGYTF. CDR3 bases read: TGTGCCAGCAGCCGAGACAGGTTCTATGGC. V and J are TRBV6-2 or TRBV6-3 and TRBJ1-2, with D possibly being TRBD1 (6 bases). The read ends 3 residues before the CDR3 terminus; that terminus is restored from the germline J gene. The CDR3 totals 13 residues. With 6 bases removed from V and 4 bases from J, the gap between germline ends came to 12 bases. Germline V gene lookup returns CDR1 MNHEY and CDR2 SVGEGT.

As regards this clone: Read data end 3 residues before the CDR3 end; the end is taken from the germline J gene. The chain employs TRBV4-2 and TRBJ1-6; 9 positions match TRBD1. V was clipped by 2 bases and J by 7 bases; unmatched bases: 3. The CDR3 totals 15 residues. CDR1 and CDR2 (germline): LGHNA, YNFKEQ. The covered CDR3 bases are TGTGCCAGCAGCCAAATCGACAGGGGGAATTCACCC. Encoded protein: CASSQIDRGNSP. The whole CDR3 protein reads CASSQIDRGNSPLHF.

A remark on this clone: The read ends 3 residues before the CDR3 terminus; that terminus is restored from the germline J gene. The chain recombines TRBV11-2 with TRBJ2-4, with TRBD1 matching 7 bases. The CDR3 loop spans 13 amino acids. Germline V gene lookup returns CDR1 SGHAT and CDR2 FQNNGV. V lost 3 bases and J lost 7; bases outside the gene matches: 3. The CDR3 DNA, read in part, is TGTGCCAGCAGCTTTCCGGGACAGAACATT. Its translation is CASSFPGQNI. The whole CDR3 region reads CASSFPGQNIQYF.

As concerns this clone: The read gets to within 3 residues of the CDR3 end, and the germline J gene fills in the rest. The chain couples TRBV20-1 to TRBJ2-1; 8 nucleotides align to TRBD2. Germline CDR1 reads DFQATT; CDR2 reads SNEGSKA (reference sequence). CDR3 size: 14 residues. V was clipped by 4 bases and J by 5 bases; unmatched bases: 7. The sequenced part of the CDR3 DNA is TGCAGTGCTAATAGCGGGGTGGGGGACAATGAG. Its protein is CSANSGVGDNE. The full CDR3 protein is CSANSGVGDNEQFF.

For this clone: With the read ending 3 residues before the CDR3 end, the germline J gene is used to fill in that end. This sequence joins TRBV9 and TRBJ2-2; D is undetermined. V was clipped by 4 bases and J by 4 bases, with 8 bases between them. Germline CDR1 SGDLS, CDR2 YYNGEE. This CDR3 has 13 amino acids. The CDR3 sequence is CASSPRSTGELFF. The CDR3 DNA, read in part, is TGTGCCAGCAGCCCCCGCAGCACCGGGGAG.